This TCR beta chain was profiled in a study of neurological immune-mediated disorders. TCRdb itself ran the 5' RACE reads through MiXCR, one entry per CDR3 protein. The sample contains tens of thousands of distinct CDR3 sequences, roughly 10% of which appear only once. CDR1 and CDR2 (germline): SNHLY, FYNNEI. V was trimmed by 5 bases and J by 7 bases, leaving 23 bases between them. The CDR3 extends over 16 amino acids. Only a few counts were recorded for this clonotype. What it recognizes is unknown. Study findings and constraints: The greatest TCR clonal expansion appeared in HTLV-1-associated myelopathy and the smallest, falling below healthy controls, in multiple sclerosis.

From 2 million PBMCs stored at -80 C, the unsorted libraries were generated. Input material: PBMCs. This TCR came from a man aged 55 to 69 in good health. The gene calls are TRBV2 and TRBJ2-5, with D perhaps TRBD1 or TRBD2 (6 bases each). The CDR3 coding sequence is TGTGCCAGCAGTCCCGGGGACACAGGGTCGCGGGGGACCCAGTACTTC. Translation gives CASSPGDTGSRGTQYF.